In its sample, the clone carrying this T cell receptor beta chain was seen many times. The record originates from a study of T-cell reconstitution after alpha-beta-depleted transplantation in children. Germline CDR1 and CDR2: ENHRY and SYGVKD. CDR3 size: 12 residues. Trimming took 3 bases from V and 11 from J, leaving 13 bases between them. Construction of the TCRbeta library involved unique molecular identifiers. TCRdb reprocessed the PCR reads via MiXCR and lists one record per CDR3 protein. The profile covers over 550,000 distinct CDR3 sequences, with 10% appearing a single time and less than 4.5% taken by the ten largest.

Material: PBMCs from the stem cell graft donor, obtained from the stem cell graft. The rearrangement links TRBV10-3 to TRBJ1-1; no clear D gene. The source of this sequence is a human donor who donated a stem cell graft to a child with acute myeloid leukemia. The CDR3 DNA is TGTGCCATCAGTGAAACGAGTCTCGAGGCTTTCTTT. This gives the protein CAISETSLEAFF.